This T cell receptor beta chain is from a study of shared clonotypes between healthy human individuals. Study details: Per donor, three plates held CD4 naive cells, three held CD4 memory, two held CD8 naive and one held CD8 memory. Whole-study findings and limits: Naive subsets, compared against memory subsets, generally had larger estimated richness values. Only blood samples were collected, and tissue repertoires likely differ.

Nashville, Tennessee was home to all donors, who were Caucasian adults. Produced via immunoSEQ multiplex PCR; TCRdb's table is partial and in-frame only. The sample holds just over 2,000,000 clones, roughly 94% seen once. A remark on this clone: Its antigen is undetermined.

Trimming shortened V by 0 bases and J by 10 bases, and 17 bases separated the two germline ends. The CDR3 sequence is 15 residues long. Germline values: CDR1 SGHKS, CDR2 YYEKEE (reference sequence). The chain is built from TRBV5-5 and TRBJ1-5; D is possibly TRBD1 (6 bases). The sequence came from a man between 18 and 29 years old in good health. Sequencing was done on a sample of naive CD4+ T cells sorted from blood. This sample's subset: CD45RA+ positively selected. The CDR3 is CASSLGPTAGEPQHF. CDR3 in DNA: TGTGCCAGCAGCTTGGGGCCGACGGCAGGGGAACCCCAGCATTTT.